This TCR beta chain appears in the sequencing data of a study of T cell repertoires in cytomegalovirus infection. Looking at the study overall: Recently identified HLA-C-restricted CMV epitopes and well-studied HLA-B-restricted CMV epitopes were used by the study. It was the public TCR beta signatures that indicated both CMV infection and matching HLA type.

Study results and caveats: The cumulative frequency of public TCR beta families identified carriers of CMV plus the relevant HLA.

TCRdb re-called the reads with MiXCR, one entry per CDR3 protein. The sample yields approximately 1,000,000 distinct CDR3 sequences, approximately 31% seen once. Germline assignment: CDR1 LNHDA and CDR2 SQIVND (reference sequence). V was pared by 7 bases and J by 1 base, with 11 bases between. This CDR3 contains 14 residues. On this clonotype itself: What it binds is unknown.

This TCR was sampled from a human donor in good health (CMV status not recorded). Some clones in this sample may be carry-over from other donors' samples. The sample here was cultured CD8+ T cells from PBMCs, taken from culture after CMV antigen stimulation. V usage is TRBV19 and J usage is TRBJ1-5; no clear D. CDR3 bases: TGTGCCAGTAAGAGCGGAGAGAGCAATCAGCCCCAGCATTTT. This encodes CASKSGESNQPQHF.